This is a list of T cell receptor beta chains from one sample in a study of blood T cell repertoires in COVID-19. Profiled with immunoSEQ multiplex PCR; TCRdb holds only in-frame clones, not every one. The sample consists of about 200,000 clones, about 90% of them appearing once. The sequenced material came from peripheral blood. The receptors stem from a man aged 18 to 35 with active or convalescent COVID-19. CDR3s include the opening cysteine and the closing phenylalanine or tryptophan. D genes are given only for firm matches. Clone sizes are given selectively: once, few, many, or a class where the clone is expanded.

abundance,len,d_gene,j_gene,v_gene,CDR3nt,CDR3aa
.,16,TRBD2,TRBJ2-3,TRBV7-8,TGTGCCAGCAGCCCCCGACTAGCGGGAGACACAGATACGCAGTATTTT,CASSPRLAGDTDTQYF
.,15,TRBD1,TRBJ2-7,TRBV27,TGTGCCAGCAGGTCTCGGGACAGGGGATTAGACGAGCAGTACTTC,CASRSRDRGLDEQYF
once,16,TRBD2,TRBJ2-1,TRBV4-1,TGCGCCAGCAGACCCGGACTAGCGGGAGTAGTCGATGAGCAGTTCTTC,CASRPGLAGVVDEQFF
.,17,.,TRBJ1-5,TRBV4-1,TGCGCCAGCAGCCAAGATCCCGGGGAGTATAGCAATCAGCCCCAGCATTTT,CASSQDPGEYSNQPQHF
.,15,.,TRBJ1-4,TRBV5-1,TGCGCCAGCAGCTTCCATCGGGGGGCAAGTGAAAAACTGTTTTTT,CASSFHRGASEKLFF
.,17,.,TRBJ2-5,TRBV7-9,TGTGCCAGCAGCTTAGTGCATCTAGACGGCTTTTCGGAGACCCAGTACTTC,CASSLVHLDGFSETQYF
.,13,.,TRBJ1-1,TRBV9,TGTGCCAGCAGCGTAGGACAGTACACTGAAGCTTTCTTT,CASSVGQYTEAFF
.,14,.,TRBJ1-1,TRBV2,TGTGCCAGCAGTGATTCAGGTGTGAACACTGAAGCTTTCTTT,CASSDSGVNTEAFF
.,16,TRBD1,TRBJ1-5,TRBV7-2,TGTGCCAGCAGCCAAGGGGCGGGGCCAGGGGGCTGGCCCCAGCATTTT,CASSQGAGPGGWPQHF
.,15,.,TRBJ1-4,TRBV7-2,TGTGCCAGCAGCTTAGTAGGGGGATCGGTGGAAAAACTGTTTTTT,CASSLVGGSVEKLFF
once,16,TRBD2,TRBJ2-1,TRBV7-8,TGTGCCAGCAGTCCGGGACTAGCGAACTCCTACAATGAGCAGTTCTTC,CASSPGLANSYNEQFF
.,15,.,TRBJ1-5,TRBV19,TGTGCCAGCGGAGGGCAGGGCCAAGCAAATCAGCCCCAGCATTTT,CASGGQGQANQPQHF
.,14,TRBD1,TRBJ1-2,TRBV6-5,TGTGCCAGCAGTATAGACAGGGTCGCCTATGGCTACACCTTC,CASSIDRVAYGYTF
.,15,.,TRBJ1-6,TRBV9,TGTGCCAGCAGCGTAGCTGGGCAGGGCCATTCACCCCTCCACTTT,CASSVAGQGHSPLHF
.,15,TRBD2,TRBJ2-5,TRBV6-5,TGTGCCAGCAGCCCGGGACTAGCGGAGCAAGAGACCCAGTACTTC,CASSPGLAEQETQYF
.,14,.,TRBJ2-5,TRBV19,TGTGCCAGTAGTAGGCCTAGCCTTGGGGAGACCCAGTACTTC,CASSRPSLGETQYF
.,20,TRBD2,TRBJ2-3,TRBV12-5,TGTGCTAGTGGTTTGACCTGGACTAGCGGGAGAGCGACTAGCACAGATACGCAGTATTTT,CASGLTWTSGRATSTDTQYF
.,16,TRBD2,TRBJ2-3,TRBV2,TGTGCCAGCAGTGTAGGGCGGGGGGGCCACACAGATACGCAGTATTTT,CASSVGRGGHTDTQYF
.,13,.,TRBJ2-1,TRBV7-2,TGTGCCAGCAGCTTAGCTGTAGCCCATGAGCAGTTCTTC,CASSLAVAHEQFF
.,14,TRBD1,TRBJ2-1,TRBV6-5,TGTGCCAGCACCTCCCGACAGGGCGACAATGAGCAGTTCTTC,CASTSRQGDNEQFF
.,15,.,TRBJ2-7,TRBV18,TGTGCCAGCTCACCGACGGTTGCTAGTTCTTTCGAGCAGTACTTC,CASSPTVASSFEQYF
.,16,TRBD2,TRBJ2-1,TRBV9,TGTGCCAGCAGCGACGGGAGGACTAGCGTCTCCAATGAGCAGTTCTTC,CASSDGRTSVSNEQFF
.,12,.,TRBJ2-3,TRBV6-5,TGTGCCAGCAAGCGTAGCACAGATACGCAGTATTTT,CASKRSTDTQYF
.,13,TRBD1,TRBJ2-7,TRBV7-8,TGTGCCAGCAGCTTAGTGGGGACAGGCCCCGTTAACTTC,CASSLVGTGPVNF
.,13,.,TRBJ2-5,TRBV23-1,TGCGCCAGCAAGCGGATACACGTAGAGACCCAGTACTTC,CASKRIHVETQYF
.,15,.,TRBJ2-7,TRBV4-3,TGCGCCAGCAGCCAAGATTATCTCACGGTGTACGAGCAGTACTTC,CASSQDYLTVYEQYF
.,15,.,TRBJ2-7,TRBV7-6,TGTGCCAGCAGCTTTGGTTTAGGGAGCTCCTACGAGCAGTACTTC,CASSFGLGSSYEQYF
.,14,.,TRBJ1-2,TRBV7-9,TGTGCCAGCAGCTCACGGGACATTTTATTTGGCTACACCTTC,CASSSRDILFGYTF
.,16,TRBD2,TRBJ2-3,TRBV27,TGTGCCAGCAGTGGAAGGACTAGCGGGCTCACAGATACGCAGTATTTT,CASSGRTSGLTDTQYF
.,15,TRBD1,TRBJ2-3,TRBV9,TGTGCCAGCAGTCAGACAGGGACCCGTGATGATACGCAGTATTTT,CASSQTGTRDDTQYF
.,15,.,TRBJ2-3,TRBV7-3,TGTGCCAGCAGCTTAATGGGGGGAGCCACAGATACGCAGTATTTT,CASSLMGGATDTQYF
.,14,TRBD1,TRBJ1-6,TRBV6-5,TGTGCCAGCAGGACAGGGGGCTGGAATTCACCCCTCCACTTT,CASRTGGWNSPLHF
.,13,.,TRBJ1-2,TRBV19,TGTGCCAGTAGTATGGATGGAGGGGATGGCTACACCTTC,CASSMDGGDGYTF
.,14,TRBD2,TRBJ2-3,TRBV6-6,TGTGCCAGCATCCAGCGGGGAGACACAGATACGCAGTATTTT,CASIQRGDTDTQYF
once,11,.,TRBJ1-3,TRBV20-1,TGCAGTTGGGAGATGGGCAACACCATATATTTT,CSWEMGNTIYF
.,16,.,TRBJ2-5,TRBV3-1/TRBV3-2,TGTGCCAGCAGCCTGAGACAGTCCCCGTACCAAGAGACCCAGTACTTC,CASSLRQSPYQETQYF
.,13,.,TRBJ1-5,TRBV7-9,TGTGCCAGCAGCCAGAACGGGGATCAGCCCCAGCATTTT,CASSQNGDQPQHF
.,17,TRBD2,TRBJ2-3,TRBV13,TGTGCCAGCAGCTTAGGTCGGGCGGGAGGAATCTCAGATACGCAGTATTTT,CASSLGRAGGISDTQYF
.,15,TRBD1,TRBJ2-3,TRBV5-4,TGTGCCAGCAGCTCAACCGGGACAGGGTCAGATACGCAGTATTTT,CASSSTGTGSDTQYF
.,13,.,TRBJ1-2,TRBV18,TGTGCCAGCTCACCGGCGGGGGGATATGGCTACACCTTC,CASSPAGGYGYTF
.,14,.,TRBJ1-2,TRBV6-2/TRBV6-3,TGTGCCAGCAGTAGTCGTTTGGTCGAGCATGGCTACACCTTC,CASSSRLVEHGYTF
.,17,TRBD2,TRBJ2-7,TRBV14,TGTGCCAGCAGCCAGGCTCAACCGGGACTAGCGGGAGTCGAGCAGTACTTC,CASSQAQPGLAGVEQYF
.,14,.,TRBJ2-7,TRBV7-2,TGTGCCAGCAGCCCCCAGGGGGGTCGATACGAGCAGTACTTC,CASSPQGGRYEQYF
.,14,.,TRBJ1-5,TRBV18,TGTGCCAGCTCAGGAGACAGTACCAATCAGCCCCAGCATTTT,CASSGDSTNQPQHF
few,14,.,TRBJ1-3,TRBV5-1,TGCGCCAGCAGCTTGGACGCAGGTGGAAACACCATATATTTT,CASSLDAGGNTIYF
.,15,TRBD2,TRBJ2-7,TRBV4-3,TGCGCCAGCAGCCAAGGGCAGCGGGGGGCCTACGAGCAGTACTTC,CASSQGQRGAYEQYF
.,14,.,TRBJ1-1,TRBV2,TGTGCCAGCAGTGAAGTTGTCGTGTCAGGAGAAGCTTTCTTT,CASSEVVVSGEAFF
few,15,.,TRBJ1-3,TRBV19,TGTGCCAGTAGTATCATGACAGCCTCTGGAAACACCATATATTTT,CASSIMTASGNTIYF
.,13,TRBD1,TRBJ1-1,TRBV6-5,TGTGCCAGCGGCCAGGGGGTTAATACTGAAGCTTTCTTT,CASGQGVNTEAFF
.,14,TRBD1,TRBJ2-7,TRBV30,TGTGCCGTTGGGGGGACAGGGGGCGGGTACGAGCAGTACTTC,CAVGGTGGGYEQYF
.,15,TRBD2,TRBJ2-7,TRBV3-1/TRBV3-2,TGTGCCAGCAGCCGACAACTAGCGGGGGGATACGAGCAGTACTTC,CASSRQLAGGYEQYF